This record covers a single TCR beta chain. What antigen it recognizes has not been identified. The sample holds no much larger clone one base away, and base qualities are not on file. Its CDR3 holds 15 amino acids, cysteine through phenylalanine. This entry keeps only the CDR3 DNA: 45 bases, framed from base 1. CDR1 is given as KGHSH and CDR2 as LQKENI, both from the germline V gene. V loses 0 bases of germline sequence and J loses 8 bases, and the interval between the two ends is 14 bases. These data originate in a study of technical replicates of blood from four donors (TCRdb year 2017). Libraries were built with the immunoSEQ multiplex PCR assay. TCRdb took this table from immuneACCESS and kept in-frame rearrangements with V and J called. Such tables lack part of the clones; where checked against another copy, unresolved V genes explain under half of the gap, and the rest is unexplained. In all, the sample holds around 80,000 clones, and 89% of those were seen once. The ten largest clones represent approximately 0.39% of the sample.

The source of this sequence is a human donor in good health. Sequenced material: T cells isolated from PBMCs. This receptor chain uses TRBV18 and TRBJ2-1; the D gene is perhaps TRBD1, from 6 matching bases. For the CDR3, the sequence is CASSPPSGVEDEQFF. The bases are TGTGCCAGCTCACCACCGTCAGGGGTTGAAGATGAGCAGTTCTTC.